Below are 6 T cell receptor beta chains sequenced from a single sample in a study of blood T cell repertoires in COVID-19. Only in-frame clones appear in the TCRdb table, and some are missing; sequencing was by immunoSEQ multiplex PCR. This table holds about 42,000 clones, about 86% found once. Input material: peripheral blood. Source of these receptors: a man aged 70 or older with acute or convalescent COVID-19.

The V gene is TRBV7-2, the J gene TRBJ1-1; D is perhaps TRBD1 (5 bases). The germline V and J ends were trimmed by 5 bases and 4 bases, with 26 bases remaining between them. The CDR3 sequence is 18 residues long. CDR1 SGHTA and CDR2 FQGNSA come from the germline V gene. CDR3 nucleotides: TGTGCCAGCAGCCCTACAAGGGGCTCCTATCTCATAGTCACTGAAGCTTTCTTT. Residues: CASSPTRGSYLIVTEAFF.

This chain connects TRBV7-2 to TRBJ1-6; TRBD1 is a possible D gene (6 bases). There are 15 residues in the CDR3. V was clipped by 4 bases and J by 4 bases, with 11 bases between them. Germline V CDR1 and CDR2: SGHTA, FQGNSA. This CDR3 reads CASSSARGYNSPLHF. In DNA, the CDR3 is TGTGCCAGCAGCTCGGCCAGGGGTTATAATTCACCCCTCCACTTT.

The CDR3 DNA reads as TGTGCCAGCAGCTCTTCTAGCGGGAGCCTTGAGCAGTTCTTC. It codes for CASSSSSGSLEQFF. This chain uses TRBV7-7 with TRBJ2-1, with 10 positions matching TRBD2. Germline values: CDR1 SSHAT, CDR2 FNYEAQ (reference sequence). The CDR3 has 14 amino acids. V was pared by 4 bases and J by 9 bases, with 6 bases of the junction left unmatched.

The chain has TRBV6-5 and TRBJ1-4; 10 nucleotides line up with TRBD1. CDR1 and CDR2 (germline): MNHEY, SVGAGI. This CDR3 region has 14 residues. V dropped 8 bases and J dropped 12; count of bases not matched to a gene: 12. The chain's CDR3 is CASRGGTGVEELFF. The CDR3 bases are TGTGCCAGCCGGGGAGGGACAGGGGTGGAGGAACTGTTTTTT.

The CDR3 DNA reads as TGTGCCAGCAGCTCGGGACTCCTCTACAATGAGCAGTTCTTC. It yields the protein CASSSGLLYNEQFF. The rearrangement links TRBV6-2 or TRBV6-3 to TRBJ2-1, with D maybe TRBD2 (6 bases). This CDR3 comprises 14 residues. Trimming pared 6 bases from V and 3 bases from J, leaving 12 bases between. The germline V gene encodes CDR1 MNHEY and CDR2 SVGEGT.

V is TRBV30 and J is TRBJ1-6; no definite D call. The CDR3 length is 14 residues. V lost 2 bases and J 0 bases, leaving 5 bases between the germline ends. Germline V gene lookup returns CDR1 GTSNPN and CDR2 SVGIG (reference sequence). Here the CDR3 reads CAWSSSSYNSPLHF. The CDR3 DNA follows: TGTGCCTGGAGTTCCAGCTCCTATAATTCACCCCTCCACTTT.